This T cell receptor (beta chain) was captured in a study of blood T cell repertoires in COVID-19. The overall study: There were acute and convalescent COVID-19 samples, and they came from the United States, Italy and Spain. T cells, B-cell-depleted T cells, or PBMCs provided the cDNA or gDNA that served as material.

A word on this clone: Other nucleotide sequences from this sample produce the same CDR3.

Trimming removed 3 bases from V and 2 bases from J; junction bases left unmatched: 8. The CDR3 consists of 16 residues. The germline gives CDR1 SQVTM, CDR2 ANQGSEA. Only in-frame clones appear in the TCRdb table, and some are missing; sequencing was by immunoSEQ multiplex PCR. Found here are 430,000 or so clones, nearly 90% of them singletons; the top ten hold 1.2% to 1.5%. The clonotype originates from a young woman who had been exposed to COVID-19. The sequenced material came from PBMCs or T cells enriched from blood (not recorded which). J is TRBJ2-7 and V is TRBV29-1; 12 nucleotides line up with TRBD1. CDR3 protein: CSVDGTGGAAPYEQYF. In DNA, the CDR3 is TGCAGCGTTGATGGGACAGGGGGCGCGGCACCCTACGAGCAGTACTTC.